The 14 T cell receptor beta chains below were found in one sample sequenced in a study of metastatic and nonmetastatic thyroid tumors. Patients had received no treatment of any kind before thyroid surgery. Through MiXCR, TCRdb re-clonotyped the PCR reads. Counted here are fewer than 25,000 clones, approximately 29% occurring once; the ten biggest clones make up 13% to 15%. The sequenced sample consisted of blood. Receptor source: a female donor with papillary thyroid cancer or a benign thyroid nodule (not recorded which). Some clones in this sample may be carry-over from other donors' samples.

This clone was counted many times. The chain combines TRBV27 with TRBJ2-7; 7 bases are shared with TRBD2. The germline gives CDR1 MNHEY, CDR2 SMNVEV (reference sequence). V was pared by 3 bases and J by 6 bases, with 8 bases of the junction left unmatched. The length of the CDR3 is 14 residues. In DNA form, the CDR3 reads TGTGCCAGCAGTTTCGGGGGGAGGAAAGGCGAGCAGTACTTC. Residues: CASSFGGRKGEQYF.

This clone is medium-sized within its sample. V and J are TRBV28 and TRBJ1-2, with 10 bases lining up with TRBD1. CDR1 is MDHEN and CDR2 is SYDVKM in the germline V gene. The CDR3 runs to 18 residues. V was pared by 4 bases and J by 1 base, with 12 bases of the junction left unmatched. This chain's CDR3 is CASSSSGTGAFINYGYTF. In DNA, the CDR3 is TGTGCCAGCAGTTCATCCGGGACAGGGGCCTTCATTAACTATGGCTACACCTTC.

V is TRBV4-1 and J is TRBJ1-1; D ambiguous. The ends were cut back, 2 bases at V and 1 base at J, with 5 bases in the middle. The CDR3 totals 13 residues. CDR1 is MGHRA, CDR2 YSYEKL, per germline. The CDR3 region is CASSQSENTEAFF. CDR3 in DNA: TGCGCCAGCAGCCAATCGGAGAACACTGAAGCTTTCTTT.

The chain links TRBV5-1 to TRBJ1-3, with 9 nucleotides matching TRBD1. The CDR3 has 15 residues. Germline CDR1 reads SGHRS; CDR2 reads YFSETQ. Unmatched junction bases numbered 5, after V lost 4 bases and J lost 3 bases. In DNA, the CDR3 is TGCGCCAGCAGCAGCACAGGGGGCTTTGGAAACACCATATATTTT. It yields the protein CASSSTGGFGNTIYF. Filled out from reference TRBV5-1 and TRBJ1-3, the complete variable domain reads KAGVTQTPRYLIKTRGQQVTLSCSPISGHRSVSWYQQTPGQGLQFLFEYFSETQRNKGNFPGRFSGRQFSNSRSEMNVSTLELGDSALYLCASSSTGGFGNTIYFGEGSWLTVV.

This clone was observed many times. The gene calls are TRBV7-8 and TRBJ2-2, with TRBD2 identical over 8 bases. The junction had 11 bases not matched to a gene; V was cut back by 4 bases and J by 7 bases. The CDR3 length is 16 residues. Per germline, CDR1 SGHVS and CDR2 FQNEAQ. The chain's CDR3 is CASSSLGAGDVGELFF. The DNA for the CDR3 is TGTGCCAGCAGCTCGCTGGGAGCGGGAGACGTCGGGGAGCTGTTTTTT.

As DNA, the CDR3 is TGTGCCAGCAGCTTATCCGATGGTAACTATGGCTACACCTTC. Translating gives CASSLSDGNYGYTF. V and J are TRBV11-2 and TRBJ1-2; D ambiguous. Germline V gives CDR1 SGHAT, CDR2 FQNNGV. The ends were cut back, 2 bases at V and 1 base at J, with 8 bases in the middle. The CDR3 totals 14 residues.

This chain connects TRBV5-1 to TRBJ2-1, with D unclear. The CDR3 is 15 residues long. Trimming pared 4 bases from V and 6 bases from J, leaving 17 bases between. Germline V CDR1 and CDR2: SGHRS, YFSETQ. CDR3 region: CASSETLHSGNEQFF. The CDR3 nucleotides are TGCGCCAGCAGCGAAACTTTGCACTCAGGCAATGAGCAGTTCTTC.

A remark on this clone: A read error may be the cause here, since a much bigger clone is one base away. This chain uses TRBV10-3 with TRBJ2-1, with TRBD1 identical over 10 bases. CDR3 length: 18 residues. The junction had 16 bases not matched to a gene; V was cut back by 5 bases and J by 6 bases. Germline V gene lookup returns CDR1 ENHRY and CDR2 SYGVKD. The CDR3 bases are TGTGCCATCAGTTGGACAGGGGGGGGCGTGGGGGCCACCAATGAGCAGTTCTTC. Its translation is CAISWTGGGVGATNEQFF.

This clone was seen a few times. The chain employs TRBV28 and TRBJ2-7, with 7 bases aligning to TRBD2. The CDR3 covers 14 residues. The V gene end was trimmed by 3 bases and the J gene end by 3 bases; junction bases not matched to a gene: 5. Germline V gives CDR1 MDHEN, CDR2 SYDVKM. The CDR3 here is CASSFAGVVYEQYF. The CDR3 DNA sequence: TGTGCCAGCAGTTTCGCGGGGGTTGTCTACGAGCAGTACTTC.

This clone has ten or more counts. The chain employs TRBV4-3 and TRBJ1-3; 11 nucleotides match TRBD1. The CDR3 has 19 residues. The V segment lost 4 bases and the J segment 4 bases; nucleotides outside the gene matches: 15. The germline V gene encodes CDR1 LGHNA and CDR2 YSLEER. The CDR3 region is CASSPLPSGQGAGGNTIYF. For the CDR3, the DNA is TGCGCCAGCAGCCCCCTCCCGTCCGGACAGGGGGCGGGAGGAAACACCATATATTTT.

This clone was found many times. The V and J genes are TRBV10-3 and TRBJ2-1; possibly TRBD1 or TRBD2 for D (6 bases each). V was cut by 2 bases and J by 8 bases, with 10 bases left in between. The CDR3 has 13 amino acids. Germline V gene lookup returns CDR1 ENHRY and CDR2 SYGVKD. The CDR3 loop is CAISERGADEQFF. For the CDR3, the DNA is TGTGCCATCAGTGAGAGGGGGGCAGATGAGCAGTTCTTC.

This clone was observed a handful of times. At one end, the junction sequence differs from germline, possibly due to a read error. In DNA form, the CDR3 reads TGTGCCGGCAGTTATTCGATGCGAGGGGGCGCTGGGGCCAACGTCCTGACTTTC. Translated, it gives CAGSYSMRGGAGANVLTF. The chain has TRBV6-9 and TRBJ2-6, with 7 positions matching TRBD1. The V gene's germline CDR1 is MNHGY and CDR2 SVAAGI. This CDR3 has 18 amino acids.

In its sample, this clone ranks as medium-sized (0.01 to 0.1%). This chain connects TRBV2 to TRBJ1-2; TRBD1 aligns across 11 bases. V trimming: 8 bases; J trimming: 2 bases; junction bases outside the gene matches: 4. This CDR3 has 14 amino acids. Germline-derived CDR1 and CDR2 are SNHLY and FYNNEI. CDR3 coding DNA: TGTGCCAGCTGCCGGGACAGGGGGAACTATGGCTACACCTTC. Protein: CASCRDRGNYGYTF.

The chain combines TRBV7-9 with TRBJ1-5; TRBD1 matches 9 bases. The germline V gene encodes CDR1 SEHNR and CDR2 FQNEAQ (reference sequence). The J segment lost 6 bases and the V segment lost 5 bases, leaving 5 bases of the junction unmatched. CDR3 length: 14 amino acids. The CDR3 region has the DNA TGTGCCAGCAGCGTCGGGACAGGGAGTCAGCCCCAGCATTTT. Protein: CASSVGTGSQPQHF.